These 6 T cell receptor beta chains originate from one sample sequenced in a study of blood T cells in healthy people across ages. It was with a sample-barcoded 5' primer and a J-beta primer mix that a second PCR of about 6 to 12 cycles was run. TCRdb independently ran MiXCR on the 5' RACE reads; one entry per CDR3 protein. Altogether 1.5 million to 2 million distinct CDR3 sequences are present, 28% being singletons, with the ten largest covering over 7%. The sequenced material came from blood. The receptors were sampled from a woman in her twenties or thirties in good health.

This clonotype was counted many times. The junction does not match germline at one end; this may be a read error. The genes are TRBV5-1 and TRBJ2-7, with no clear D. The germline V gene encodes CDR1 SGHRS and CDR2 YFSETQ. The CDR3 runs 13 residues. The CDR3 protein is CASSLGSYYEQYF. As DNA, the CDR3 is TGTGCCAGCAGCTTAGGGTCCTACTACGAGCAGTACTTC.

The chain couples TRBV18 to TRBJ2-3; 9 bases fit TRBD2. The CDR3 is made up of 16 amino acids. The germline V gene encodes CDR1 KGHSH and CDR2 LQKENI. Trimming took 3 bases from V and 5 from J; bases not matched to a gene: 9. CDR3 sequence (DNA): TGTGCCAGCTCACCGCCGACTAGCGGAGGGGGAGATACGCAGTATTTT. It is translated as CASSPPTSGGGDTQYF.

This clonotype was counted between two and nine times. CDR3 nucleotide sequence: TGCGCCAGCAGCCAAGATACGGGTGTCACCTATGGCTACACCTTC. It yields the protein CASSQDTGVTYGYTF. The chain joins TRBV4-3 to TRBJ1-2, with D hard to call. Trimming left V 0 bases short and J 4 bases short, with 12 bases between. Looked up from germline, CDR1 is LGHNA and CDR2 is YSLEER. This CDR3 spans 15 amino acids.

The V and J genes are TRBV11-2 and TRBJ2-4; 7 bases align to TRBD2. V shed 3 bases, J shed 0 bases, and the junction held 8 bases outside the gene matches. CDR3 length: 17 residues. Per germline, CDR1 SGHAT and CDR2 FQNNGV. In DNA, the CDR3 is TGTGCCAGCAGCTTCGGCAGGGAGGGATTAGCCAAAAACATTCAGTACTTC. Translating it yields CASSFGREGLAKNIQYF.

This clonotype was found a few times. This sequence joins TRBV10-2 and TRBJ2-5, with 15 bases lining up with TRBD2. Near its end, the DNA agrees better with TRBJ2-7, so the J call may be wrong. Germline CDR1 and CDR2: WSHSY and SAAADI. The CDR3 loop spans 16 amino acids. The CDR3 region is CASRGGLAGGRDEQYF. CDR3 nucleotides: TGCGCCAGCAGGGGAGGACTAGCGGGAGGGCGGGACGAGCAGTACTTC.

The chain joins TRBV24-1 to TRBJ2-1; unclear D gene. V lost 3 bases and J lost 4, with 6 bases in between. The CDR3 length is 13 residues. Germline CDR1 and CDR2: KGHDR and SFDVKD. The chain's CDR3 is CATSDAQYNEQFF. The CDR3 DNA is TGTGCCACCAGTGATGCTCAGTACAATGAGCAGTTCTTC.